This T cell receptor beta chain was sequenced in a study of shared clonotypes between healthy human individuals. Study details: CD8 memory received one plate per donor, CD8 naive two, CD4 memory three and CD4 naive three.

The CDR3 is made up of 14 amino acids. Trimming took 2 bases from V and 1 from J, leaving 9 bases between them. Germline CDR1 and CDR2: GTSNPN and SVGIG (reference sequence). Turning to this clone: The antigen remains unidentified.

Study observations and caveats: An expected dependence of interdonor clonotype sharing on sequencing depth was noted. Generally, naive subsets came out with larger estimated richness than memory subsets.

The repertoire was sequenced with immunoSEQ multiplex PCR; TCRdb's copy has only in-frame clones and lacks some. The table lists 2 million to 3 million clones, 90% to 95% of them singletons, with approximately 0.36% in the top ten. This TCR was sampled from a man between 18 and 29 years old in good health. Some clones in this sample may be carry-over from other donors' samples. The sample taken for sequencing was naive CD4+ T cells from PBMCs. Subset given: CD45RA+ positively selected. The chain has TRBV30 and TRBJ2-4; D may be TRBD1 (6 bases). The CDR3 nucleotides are TGTGCCTGGAGTTTGGGGGCGGCCAAAAACATTCAGTACTTC. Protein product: CAWSLGAAKNIQYF.